The 27 T cell receptor beta chains in this list originate from one sample, sequenced in a study of human T cells and chemical hapten exposure. Time point denoted: patch test 2, 6 weeks after DPC sensitization. The treatment was: therapeutic diphenylcyclopropenone sensitization with weekly scalp DPC. MiXCR, run by TCRdb on the RACE reads, gives a single entry per CDR3 protein. The repertoire holds some 90,000 distinct CDR3 sequences, with roughly 10% as singletons. This specimen consisted of whole blood, obtained in connection with sensitization to the hapten diphenylcyclopropenone (DPC). The receptors were sampled from a woman aged 35 to 49 with alopecia areata. Some clones in this sample may be carry-over from other donors' samples.

There are many counts of this clonotype. This chain connects TRBV7-8 to TRBJ1-2; possibly TRBD1 for D (5 bases). The CDR3 is 13 amino acids. Trimming left V 7 bases short and J 6 bases short, with 15 bases between. Germline V gene lookup returns CDR1 SGHVS and CDR2 FQNEAQ. The CDR3 DNA follows: TGTGCCAGCACCCAGTTTGCGGGGGATGGCTACACCTTC. Encoded protein: CASTQFAGDGYTF.

V usage is TRBV29-1 and J usage is TRBJ2-3; 8 bases agree with TRBD2. The V gene end was trimmed by 7 bases and the J gene end by 3 bases; junction bases not matched to a gene: 6. Germline V gene data show CDR1 as SQVTM and CDR2 as ANQGSEA. CDR3 length: 13 residues. The CDR3 is CSARLARTDTQYF. The CDR3, as DNA: TGCAGCGCTCGACTAGCGAGAACAGATACGCAGTATTTT.

This clonotype was seen many times. The chain is built from TRBV20-1 and TRBJ2-2; 9 bases fit TRBD1. Germline CDR1 reads DFQATT; CDR2 reads SNEGSKA (reference sequence). The CDR3 loop spans 15 amino acids. Trimming took 1 base from V and 7 from J; bases not matched to a gene: 7. The CDR3 spells CSARGTQGASGELFF. The CDR3 nucleotides are TGCAGTGCTAGAGGTACACAGGGGGCCAGCGGGGAGCTGTTTTTT.

The chain is built from TRBV12-3 or TRBV12-4 and TRBJ1-4, with 7 bases identical to TRBD1. The trim removed 6 bases at V and 8 bases at J, leaving 12 bases unmatched. CDR3 size: 15 residues. CDR3 in amino acids: CASRPNRGGREKLFF. CDR3 coding DNA: TGTGCCAGCAGACCCAACAGGGGCGGGAGGGAAAAACTGTTTTTT.

This clonotype was recorded many times. The genes are TRBV2 and TRBJ2-3, with unresolved D. The V end was cut by 10 bases, the J end by 0 bases, with 14 bases between. The V gene's germline CDR1 is SNHLY and CDR2 FYNNEI. The CDR3 covers 14 residues. CDR3: CATVQATSTDTQYF. CDR3 coding DNA: TGTGCCACCGTGCAGGCTACTAGCACAGATACGCAGTATTTT.

Regarding this clonotype: A single base separates this from a much larger clone, so it may be a read error. A read error is likely, as this CDR3 ends without the conserved phenylalanine or tryptophan. J is TRBJ1-1 and V is TRBV9, with 7 nucleotides matching TRBD1. Germline values: CDR1 SGDLS, CDR2 YYNGEE. V shed 3 bases and J 4 bases; nucleotides not matched to a gene: 3. The CDR3 sequence is 13 residues long. The CDR3 DNA reads as TGTGCCAGCAGCGAGACAGGGTCCACTGAAGCTTTCTTA. Protein: CASSETGSTEAFL.

CDR3 protein: CASSQPQGVSQETQYF. The DNA for the CDR3 is TGTGCCAGCAGTCAACCCCAAGGGGTTTCGCAAGAGACCCAGTACTTC. This chain joins TRBV6-5 and TRBJ2-5; TRBD1 might be the D (5 bases). Germline V CDR1 and CDR2: MNHEY, SVGAGI. CDR3 length equals 16 residues. V gave up 5 bases and J gave up 2 bases, with 18 bases separating them.

This clonotype was observed a few times. This chain uses TRBV9 with TRBJ2-1; D perhaps matches TRBD2 (6 bases). CDR3 length: 17 amino acids. V gave up 3 bases and J gave up 5 bases, with 21 bases separating them. Germline CDR1 reads SGDLS; CDR2 reads YYNGEE. The CDR3, as DNA: TGTGCCAGCAGCGCAACCGCGGCGGGGCGATCACACAATGAGCAGTTCTTC. Translating gives CASSATAAGRSHNEQFF.

Many counts were recorded for this clonotype. This chain connects TRBV9 to TRBJ1-1, with D hard to call. The CDR3 is made up of 14 amino acids. Germline V gene sequence: CDR1 SGDLS, CDR2 YYNGEE. V was shortened by 4 bases and J by 0 bases, with 10 bases between the two germline ends. The CDR3 coding sequence is TGTGCCAGCAGCCGGGCTTATATGAACACTGAAGCTTTCTTT. This codes for CASSRAYMNTEAFF.

The sample holds many counts of this clonotype. The V call is TRBV12-3 or TRBV12-4, the J call TRBJ1-3; D not resolved. The CDR3 is 11 amino acids. Between the trimmed V and J ends, which lost 10 bases and 4 bases, there was a span of 8 bases. CDR3 sequence: CATLWGNTIYF. CDR3 in DNA: TGTGCCACCTTATGGGGAAACACCATATATTTT.

This clonotype was counted a few times. V and J are TRBV10-2 and TRBJ2-5; tentatively, D is TRBD2 (6 bases). V was cut by 6 bases and J by 1 base, with 15 bases left in between. Germline CDR1 reads WSHSY; CDR2 reads SAAADI. The CDR3 runs 15 residues. The CDR3 region has the DNA TGCGCCAGCAGACCCGGACTACGATTCCAAGAGACCCAGTACTTC. This translates into CASRPGLRFQETQYF.

The chain is built from TRBV20-1 and TRBJ1-1; maybe TRBD1 (5 bases). Germline values: CDR1 DFQATT, CDR2 SNEGSKA (reference sequence). The CDR3 contains 16 residues. V shed 3 bases and J shed 0 bases, with 17 bases lying between them. The CDR3 loop is CSARTLDGGMNTEAFF. CDR3 sequence (DNA): TGCAGTGCTAGGACGTTAGATGGGGGGATGAACACTGAAGCTTTCTTT.

A few counts support this clonotype. The rearrangement links TRBV14 to TRBJ2-1, with 9 bases aligning to TRBD2. Trimming at V came to 1 base and at J to 5 bases, leaving 3 bases not matched to a gene. CDR1 and CDR2 from the germline V gene are SGHDN and FVKESK. This CDR3 comprises 15 residues. The chain's CDR3 is CASSQVAGGHNEQFF. CDR3 nucleotides: TGTGCCAGCAGCCAAGTTGCGGGAGGGCACAATGAGCAGTTCTTC.

This clonotype was picked up a small number of times. CDR3 residues: CATRRGANDEQFF. CDR3 nucleotides: TGTGCCACCCGCCGGGGGGCGAACGATGAGCAGTTCTTC. The J gene is TRBJ2-1, the V gene TRBV24-1, with D perhaps matching TRBD2 (7 bases). There are 13 residues in the CDR3. The V end was cut by 9 bases, the J end by 8 bases, with 16 bases between. Per germline, CDR1 KGHDR and CDR2 SFDVKD.

This clonotype was counted many times. This sequence joins TRBV5-4 and TRBJ2-3, with TRBD2 as a possible D gene (6 bases). Per the germline V gene, CDR1 is SGHNT and CDR2 is YYREEE (reference sequence). Trimming shortened V by 4 bases and J by 2 bases, and 11 bases separated the two germline ends. The CDR3 is 14 amino acids. CDR3 bases: TGTGCCAGCAGCACTAGCTTTTCCACAGATACGCAGTATTTT. Its translation is CASSTSFSTDTQYF. Filled out from reference TRBV5-4 and TRBJ2-3, the complete variable domain reads ETGVTQSPTHLIKTRGQQVTLRCSSQSGHNTVSWYQQALGQGPQFIFQYYREEENGRGNFPPRFSGLQFPNYSSELNVNALELDDSALYLCASSTSFSTDTQYFGPGTRLTVL.

In its sample, this clonotype was seen many times. V is TRBV6-1 and J is TRBJ1-5, with no clear D. CDR1 is MNHNS, CDR2 SASEGT, per germline. Trimming removed 1 base at V and 0 bases at J, with 7 bases between. This CDR3 comprises 15 residues. For the CDR3, the DNA is TGTGCCAGCAGTGAAGGGTTCGTTAGCAATCAGCCCCAGCATTTT. Its translation is CASSEGFVSNQPQHF.

This chain joins TRBV18 and TRBJ2-2, with D possibly being TRBD1 (6 bases). CDR1 and CDR2 from the germline V gene are KGHSH and LQKENI. This CDR3 has 16 amino acids. V was pared by 3 bases and J by 2 bases, with 13 bases between. The CDR3 reads CASSPPNRANTGELFF. The CDR3 bases are TGTGCCAGCTCACCCCCAAACAGGGCTAACACCGGGGAGCTGTTTTTT.

This clonotype was observed many times. The chain carries TRBV18 and TRBJ2-3; no clear D. Germline V gene lookup returns CDR1 KGHSH and CDR2 LQKENI. V was pared by 3 bases and J by 3 bases, with 7 bases between. This CDR3 has 13 residues. CDR3 bases: TGTGCCAGCTCACCTCAAACAACAGATACGCAGTATTTT. Protein: CASSPQTTDTQYF.

The chain couples TRBV11-2 to TRBJ1-4, with D uncertain. The germline V gene encodes CDR1 SGHAT and CDR2 FQNNGV. With 6 bases removed from V and 6 bases from J, the gap between germline ends came to 14 bases. This CDR3 has 14 amino acids. CDR3 nucleotides: TGTGCCAGCAGGAGAGTGGAACGGCATGAAAAACTGTTTTTT. Protein product: CASRRVERHEKLFF.

V gene TRBV20-1 combines with J gene TRBJ1-5; TRBD1 is a possible D gene (5 bases). The germline gives CDR1 DFQATT, CDR2 SNEGSKA (reference sequence). CDR3 length: 15 amino acids. The V end was cut by 3 bases, the J end by 1 base, with 13 bases between. CDR3 bases: TGCAGTGCTAGGGTCTGGGGGATCAGCAATCAGCCCCAGCATTTT. Its protein is CSARVWGISNQPQHF.

This clonotype was counted at least ten times. This chain uses TRBV12-3 or TRBV12-4 with TRBJ2-4, with 15 bases that match TRBD2. The length of the CDR3 is 18 residues. Losses at the gene ends were 6 bases for V and 1 base for J; bases not matched to a gene: 7. The CDR3 nucleotides read TGTGCCAGCAGCCTTGGGACTAGCGGGAGGAGGGCCAAAAACATTCAGTACTTC. Protein: CASSLGTSGRRAKNIQYF.

This clonotype was detected only a few times. The gene calls are TRBV2 and TRBJ1-1; tentative D call: TRBD1 (5 bases). Germline values: CDR1 SNHLY, CDR2 FYNNEI. V shed 6 bases and J shed 8 bases, with 16 bases lying between them. This CDR3 has 13 residues. CDR3: CASRLTDSKEAFF. The CDR3 DNA sequence: TGTGCCAGCAGGCTGACAGATTCTAAGGAAGCTTTCTTT.

The sample holds many counts of this clonotype. The chain couples TRBV6-6 to TRBJ1-2; 11 bases are shared with TRBD1. The CDR3 runs 15 residues. V trimming: 5 bases; J trimming: 7 bases; junction bases outside the gene matches: 9. The germline gives CDR1 MNHNY, CDR2 SVGAGI (reference sequence). The CDR3 sequence: CASSLPDRGRLGYTF. DNA for the CDR3: TGTGCCAGCAGTCTGCCGGACAGGGGGCGGCTTGGCTACACCTTC.

This clonotype was recorded many times. The chain is built from TRBV24-1 and TRBJ2-3, with unresolved D. The CDR3 covers 13 residues. The V end lost 5 bases, the J end lost 6 bases, and 11 bases lay between the germline ends. Looked up from germline, CDR1 is KGHDR and CDR2 is SFDVKD. The CDR3 nucleotides are TGTGCCACCAGTGGGATGGGGATCGATACGCAGTATTTT. This translates into CATSGMGIDTQYF.

This clonotype was observed at least ten times. The CDR3 loop reads CASSLEGQYTDTQYF. CDR3 in DNA: TGTGCCAGCAGCTTAGAGGGACAGTACACAGATACGCAGTATTTT. V gene TRBV7-2 combines with J gene TRBJ2-3; 7 positions agree with TRBD1. The ends lost 1 base at V and 2 bases at J; junction bases unmatched: 3. The CDR3 sequence is 15 residues long. The V gene's germline CDR1 is SGHTA and CDR2 FQGNSA. The variable domain in full, with the rest retrieved from reference TRBV7-2 and TRBJ2-3, is GAGVSQSPSNKVTEKGKDVELRCDPISGHTALYWYRQSLGQGLEFLIYFQGNSAPDKSGLPSDRFSAERTGGSVSTLTIQRTQQEDSAVYLCASSLEGQYTDTQYFGPGTRLTVL.

In its sample, this clonotype was seen a few times. The chain carries TRBV6-5 and TRBJ1-1; D is perhaps TRBD1 (6 bases). Germline CDR1 and CDR2: MNHEY and SVGAGI. The CDR3 covers 15 residues. V lost 4 bases and J 1 base, leaving 13 bases between the germline ends. Written as DNA, the CDR3 is TGTGCCAGCAGTTCCCCTTGGGGACAGAACACTGAAGCTTTCTTT. Its protein is CASSSPWGQNTEAFF.

The J gene is TRBJ2-4, the V gene TRBV20-1, with D perhaps matching TRBD2 (7 bases). Trimming took 3 bases from V and 3 from J, leaving 12 bases between them. Germline V gene sequence: CDR1 DFQATT, CDR2 SNEGSKA (reference sequence). CDR3 length equals 14 residues. The DNA for the CDR3 is TGCAGTGCTAGCCGGGGGGCCGGCAAAAACATTCAGTACTTC. This encodes CSASRGAGKNIQYF.